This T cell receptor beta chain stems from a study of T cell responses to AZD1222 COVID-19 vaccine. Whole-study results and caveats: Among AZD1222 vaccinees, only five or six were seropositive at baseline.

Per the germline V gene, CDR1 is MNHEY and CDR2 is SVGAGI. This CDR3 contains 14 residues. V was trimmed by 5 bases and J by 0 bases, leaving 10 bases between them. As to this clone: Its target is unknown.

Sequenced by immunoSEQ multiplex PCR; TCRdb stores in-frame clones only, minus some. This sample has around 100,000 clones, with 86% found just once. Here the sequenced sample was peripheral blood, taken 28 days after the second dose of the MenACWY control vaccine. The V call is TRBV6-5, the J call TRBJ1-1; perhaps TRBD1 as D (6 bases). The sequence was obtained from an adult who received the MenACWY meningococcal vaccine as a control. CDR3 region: CASSQQGLNTEAFF. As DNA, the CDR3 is TGTGCCAGCAGTCAACAGGGACTGAACACTGAAGCTTTCTTT.